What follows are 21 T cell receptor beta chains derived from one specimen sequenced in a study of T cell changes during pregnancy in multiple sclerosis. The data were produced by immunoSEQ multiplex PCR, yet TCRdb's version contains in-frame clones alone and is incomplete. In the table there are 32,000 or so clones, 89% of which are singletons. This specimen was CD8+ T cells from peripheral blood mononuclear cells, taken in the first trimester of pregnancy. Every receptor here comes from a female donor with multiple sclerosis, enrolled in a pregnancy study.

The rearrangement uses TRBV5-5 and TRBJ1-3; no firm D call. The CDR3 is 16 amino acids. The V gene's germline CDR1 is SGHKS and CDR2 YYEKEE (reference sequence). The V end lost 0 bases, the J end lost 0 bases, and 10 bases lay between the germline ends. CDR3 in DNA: TGTGCCAGCAGCTTGGCCGCGGAGTACTCTGGAAACACCATATATTTT. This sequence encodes CASSLAAEYSGNTIYF.

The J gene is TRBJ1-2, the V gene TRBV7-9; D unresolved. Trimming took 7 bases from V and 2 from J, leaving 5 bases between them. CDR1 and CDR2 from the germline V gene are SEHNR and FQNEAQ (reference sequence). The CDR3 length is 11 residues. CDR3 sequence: CASNINYGYTF. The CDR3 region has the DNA TGTGCCAGCAACATAAACTATGGCTACACCTTC.

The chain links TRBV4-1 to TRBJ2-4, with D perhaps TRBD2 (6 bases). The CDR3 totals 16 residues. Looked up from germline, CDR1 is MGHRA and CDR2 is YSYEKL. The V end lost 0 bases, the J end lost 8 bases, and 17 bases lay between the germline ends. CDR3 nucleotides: TGCGCCAGCAGCCAAGATTTTCCCACGGGAGCGTACATTCAGTACTTC. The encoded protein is CASSQDFPTGAYIQYF.

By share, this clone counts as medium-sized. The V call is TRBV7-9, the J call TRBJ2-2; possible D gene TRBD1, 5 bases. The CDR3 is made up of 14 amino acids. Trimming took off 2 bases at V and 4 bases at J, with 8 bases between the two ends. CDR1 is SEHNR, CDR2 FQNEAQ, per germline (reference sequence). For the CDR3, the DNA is TGTGCCAGCAGCTTAACGACAGCCACCGGGGAGCTGTTTTTT. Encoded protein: CASSLTTATGELFF.

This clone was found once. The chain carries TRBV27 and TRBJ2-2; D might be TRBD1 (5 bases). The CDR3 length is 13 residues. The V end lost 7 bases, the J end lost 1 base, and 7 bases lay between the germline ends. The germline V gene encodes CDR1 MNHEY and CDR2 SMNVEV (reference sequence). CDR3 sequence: CASIGVNTGELFF. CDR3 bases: TGTGCCAGCATAGGGGTGAACACCGGGGAGCTGTTTTTT.

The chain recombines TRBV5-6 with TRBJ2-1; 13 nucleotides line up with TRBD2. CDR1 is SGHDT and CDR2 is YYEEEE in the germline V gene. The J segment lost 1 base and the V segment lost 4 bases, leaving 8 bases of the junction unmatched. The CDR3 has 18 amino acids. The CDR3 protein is CASSPPGLAGTSYNEQFF. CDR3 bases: TGTGCCAGCAGCCCGCCGGGACTAGCGGGAACGTCCTACAATGAGCAGTTCTTC.

Here the CDR3 DNA reads TGCGCCAGCAGCAGCCGGGACAGGGCCGGCGAGCAGTACTTC. It is translated as CASSSRDRAGEQYF. This chain links TRBV4-1 with TRBJ2-7; TRBD1 matches 9 bases. V dropped 5 bases and J dropped 6; count of bases not matched to a gene: 8. Germline CDR1 is MGHRA and CDR2 is YSYEKL. The CDR3 extends over 14 amino acids.

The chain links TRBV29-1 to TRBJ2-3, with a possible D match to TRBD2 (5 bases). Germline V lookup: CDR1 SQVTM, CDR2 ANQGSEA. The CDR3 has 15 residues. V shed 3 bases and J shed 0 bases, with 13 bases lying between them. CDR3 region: CSVEASSKSTDTQYF. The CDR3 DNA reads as TGCAGCGTTGAGGCTAGCTCCAAGAGCACAGATACGCAGTATTTT.

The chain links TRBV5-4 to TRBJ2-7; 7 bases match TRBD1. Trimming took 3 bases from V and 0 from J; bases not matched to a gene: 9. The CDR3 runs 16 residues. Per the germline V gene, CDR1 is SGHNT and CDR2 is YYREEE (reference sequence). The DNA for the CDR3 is TGTGCCAGCAGCTGGGACCCGGACAGGAGCTCCTACGAGCAGTACTTC. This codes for CASSWDPDRSSYEQYF. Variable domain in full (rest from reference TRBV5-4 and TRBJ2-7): ETGVTQSPTHLIKTRGQQVTLRCSSQSGHNTVSWYQQALGQGPQFIFQYYREEENGRGNFPPRFSGLQFPNYSSELNVNALELDDSALYLCASSWDPDRSSYEQYFGPGTRLTVT.

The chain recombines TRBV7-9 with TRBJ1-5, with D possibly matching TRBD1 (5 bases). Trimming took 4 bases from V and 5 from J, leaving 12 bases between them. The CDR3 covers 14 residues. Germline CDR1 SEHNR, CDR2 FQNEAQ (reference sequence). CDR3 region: CASSSAWTYQPQHF. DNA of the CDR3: TGTGCCAGCAGCTCCGCCTGGACATATCAGCCCCAGCATTTT.

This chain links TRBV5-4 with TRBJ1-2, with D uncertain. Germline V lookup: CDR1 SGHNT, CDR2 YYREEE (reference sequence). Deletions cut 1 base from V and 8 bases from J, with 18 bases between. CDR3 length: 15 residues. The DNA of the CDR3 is TGTGCCAGCAGCTTGTATGGGCTAGAAGCGGAAGGCTACACCTTC. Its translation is CASSLYGLEAEGYTF.

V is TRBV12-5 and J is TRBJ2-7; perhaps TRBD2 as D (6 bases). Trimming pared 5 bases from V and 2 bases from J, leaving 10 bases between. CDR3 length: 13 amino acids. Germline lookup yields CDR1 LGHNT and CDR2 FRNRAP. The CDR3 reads CASGPGGPYEQYF. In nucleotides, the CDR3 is TGTGCTAGTGGTCCCGGGGGACCCTACGAGCAGTACTTC.

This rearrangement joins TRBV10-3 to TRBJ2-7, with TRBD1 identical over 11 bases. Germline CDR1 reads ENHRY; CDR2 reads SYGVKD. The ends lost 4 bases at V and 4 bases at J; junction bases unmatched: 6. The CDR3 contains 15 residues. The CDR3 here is CAISAGGTGGYEQYF. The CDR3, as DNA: TGTGCCATCAGTGCTGGGGGGACAGGGGGGTACGAGCAGTACTTC.

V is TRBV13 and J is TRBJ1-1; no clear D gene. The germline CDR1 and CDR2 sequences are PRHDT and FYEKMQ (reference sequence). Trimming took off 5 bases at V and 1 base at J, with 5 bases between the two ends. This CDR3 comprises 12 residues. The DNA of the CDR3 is TGTGCCAGCAGCCCCCAGAACACTGAAGCTTTCTTT. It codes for CASSPQNTEAFF.

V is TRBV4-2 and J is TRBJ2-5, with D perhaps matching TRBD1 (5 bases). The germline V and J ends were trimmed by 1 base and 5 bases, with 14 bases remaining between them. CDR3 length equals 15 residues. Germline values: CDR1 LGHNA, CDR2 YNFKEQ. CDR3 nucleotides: TGTGCCAGCAGCCAAGGAGGCGAAGGGGTCGAGACCCAGTACTTC. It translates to CASSQGGEGVETQYF.

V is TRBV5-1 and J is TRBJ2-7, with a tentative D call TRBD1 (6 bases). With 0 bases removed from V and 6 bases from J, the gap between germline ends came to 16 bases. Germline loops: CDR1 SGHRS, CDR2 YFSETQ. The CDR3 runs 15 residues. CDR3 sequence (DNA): TGCGCCAGCAGCTTGGGCTGGACAGCAGAGCGCGAGCAGTACTTC. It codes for CASSLGWTAEREQYF.

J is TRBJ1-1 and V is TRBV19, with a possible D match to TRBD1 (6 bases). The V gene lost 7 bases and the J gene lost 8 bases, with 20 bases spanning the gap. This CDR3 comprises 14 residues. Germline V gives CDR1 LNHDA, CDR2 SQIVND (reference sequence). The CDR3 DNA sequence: TGTGCCAGTACTCATAAAGGGGGAATTACAGAAGCTTTCTTT. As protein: CASTHKGGITEAFF. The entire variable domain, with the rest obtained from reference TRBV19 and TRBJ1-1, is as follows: DGGITQSPKYLFRKEGQNVTLSCEQNLNHDAMYWYRQDPGQGLRLIYYSQIVNDFQKGDIAEGYSVSREKKESFPLTVTSAQKNPTAFYLCASTHKGGITEAFFGQGTRLTVV.

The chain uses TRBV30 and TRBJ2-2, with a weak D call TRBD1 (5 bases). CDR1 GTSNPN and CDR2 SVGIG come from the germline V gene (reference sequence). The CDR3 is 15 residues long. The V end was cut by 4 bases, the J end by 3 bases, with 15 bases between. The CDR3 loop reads CAWTSGFSDTGELFF. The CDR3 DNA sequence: TGTGCCTGGACTTCAGGGTTTTCGGACACCGGGGAGCTGTTTTTT.

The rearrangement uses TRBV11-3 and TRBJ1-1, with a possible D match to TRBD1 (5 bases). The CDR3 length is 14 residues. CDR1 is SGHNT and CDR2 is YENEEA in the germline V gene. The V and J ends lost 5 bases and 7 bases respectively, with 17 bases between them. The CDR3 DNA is TGTGCCAGCAGCCACTTTAGCCGGGGGTATGAAGCTTTCTTT. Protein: CASSHFSRGYEAFF.

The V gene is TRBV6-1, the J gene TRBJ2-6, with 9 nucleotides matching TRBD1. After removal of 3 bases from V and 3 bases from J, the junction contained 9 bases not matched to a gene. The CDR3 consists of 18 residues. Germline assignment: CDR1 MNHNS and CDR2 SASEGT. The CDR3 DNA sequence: TGTGCCAGCAGTGATTCCGGGACAGGGAGCTTTGGGGCCAACGTCCTGACTTTC. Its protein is CASSDSGTGSFGANVLTF.

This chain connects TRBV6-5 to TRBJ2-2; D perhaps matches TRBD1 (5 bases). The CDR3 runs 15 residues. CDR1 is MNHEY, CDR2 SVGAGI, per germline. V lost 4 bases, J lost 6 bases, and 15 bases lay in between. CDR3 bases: TGTGCCAGCAGTTTCACAGGTTCGGAATCCGGGGAGCTGTTTTTT. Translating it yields CASSFTGSESGELFF.